A single sample gave rise to the 9 T cell receptor beta chains below, sequenced in a study of OX40 agonist ivuxolimab in advanced cancers. Sequencing was performed with immunoSEQ multiplex PCR; in TCRdb, only in-frame clones are kept and a portion is missing. The table lists roughly 67,000 clones, roughly 87% of them singletons, with about 0.37% in the top ten. Sequences were derived from CD4+ or CD8+ T cells sorted from blood, sampled in a trial of the OX40 agonist ivuxolimab. Receptor source: an adult with an advanced solid tumor such as melanoma, head and neck, liver or kidney cancer.

The chain uses TRBV9 and TRBJ2-7; 14 bases match TRBD2. Germline CDR1 and CDR2: SGDLS and YYNGEE. Trimming at V came to 3 bases and at J to 5 bases, leaving 4 bases not matched to a gene. This CDR3 is 15 amino acids long. The CDR3 bases are TGTGCCAGCAGCGAGGGACTAGCGGGGGCTCACGAGCAGTACTTC. It yields the protein CASSEGLAGAHEQYF.

The V call is TRBV4-2, the J call TRBJ2-2; TRBD1 matches at 9 bases. V lost 2 bases and J lost 3; bases outside the gene matches: 1. Looked up from germline, CDR1 is LGHNA and CDR2 is YNFKEQ. The CDR3 contains 15 residues. The CDR3 DNA follows: TGTGCCAGCAGCCAAAGGACAGGGGACACCGGGGAGCTGTTTTTT. Protein sequence: CASSQRTGDTGELFF.

The chain recombines TRBV19 with TRBJ2-1; perhaps D is TRBD1 or TRBD2 (6 bases each). V was pared by 0 bases and J by 2 bases, with 17 bases between. The germline CDR1 and CDR2 sequences are LNHDA and SQIVND (reference sequence). This CDR3 has 18 amino acids. Here the CDR3 DNA reads TGTGCCAGTAGTATAGATCGGAGGGGGGCCAGGCCCTACAATGAGCAGTTCTTC. Its protein is CASSIDRRGARPYNEQFF. Filled out from reference TRBV19 and TRBJ2-1, the complete variable domain reads DGGITQSPKYLFRKEGQNVTLSCEQNLNHDAMYWYRQDPGQGLRLIYYSQIVNDFQKGDIAEGYSVSREKKESFPLTVTSAQKNPTAFYLCASSIDRRGARPYNEQFFGPGTRLTVL.

The chain carries TRBV9 and TRBJ2-1; weak D call: TRBD1 (8 bases). The CDR3 consists of 16 residues. The germline CDR1 and CDR2 sequences are SGDLS and YYNGEE. Trimming took off 4 bases at V and 5 bases at J, with 19 bases between the two ends. CDR3 sequence reads: CASSFPQGGLDNEQFF. CDR3 coding DNA: TGTGCCAGCAGCTTTCCACAGGGGGGGCTCGACAATGAGCAGTTCTTC.

This chain uses TRBV5-1 with TRBJ2-7, with 8 bases that match TRBD1. J gave up 4 bases and V 4 bases, and 4 bases lay outside the gene matches. The germline V gene encodes CDR1 SGHRS and CDR2 YFSETQ. The CDR3 length is 13 residues. The CDR3 bases are TGCGCCAGCAGCAAGGACAGGGTGTACGAGCAGTACTTC. It specifies CASSKDRVYEQYF.

The chain carries TRBV13 and TRBJ2-3; either TRBD1 or TRBD2 may fit D (5 bases each). The CDR3 covers 16 residues. Germline CDR1 and CDR2: PRHDT and FYEKMQ (reference sequence). Trimming pared 1 base from V and 4 bases from J, leaving 15 bases between. CDR3 residues: CASSLEGTSRSDTQYF. The CDR3 nucleotides are TGTGCCAGCAGCTTAGAAGGGACGTCGAGATCAGATACGCAGTATTTT.

V usage is TRBV5-1 and J usage is TRBJ2-1; TRBD1 matches at 12 bases. The germline V gene encodes CDR1 SGHRS and CDR2 YFSETQ. Trimming at V came to 0 bases and at J to 9 bases, leaving 10 bases not matched to a gene. The CDR3 consists of 17 residues. CDR3 amino acids: CASSLGLFGTGGREQFF. CDR3 DNA sequence: TGCGCCAGCAGCTTGGGGCTATTCGGGACAGGGGGCCGTGAGCAGTTCTTC.

The rearrangement uses TRBV7-2 and TRBJ1-2; D call uncertain. The CDR3 loop spans 13 amino acids. Trimming stripped 5 bases from V and 0 bases from J, with 7 bases between. Looked up from germline, CDR1 is SGHTA and CDR2 is FQGNSA. This CDR3 is CASSRNTNYGYTF. The CDR3 DNA sequence: TGTGCCAGCAGCCGGAACACTAACTATGGCTACACCTTC.

The chain recombines TRBV5-1 with TRBJ2-7; the match to TRBD2 covers 10 bases. The J segment lost 1 base and the V segment lost 3 bases, leaving 4 bases of the junction unmatched. CDR3 size: 15 residues. Looked up from germline, CDR1 is SGHRS and CDR2 is YFSETQ. CDR3 protein: CASSWNSGGSYEQYF. The CDR3 coding sequence is TGCGCCAGCAGCTGGAATAGCGGGGGGTCCTACGAGCAGTACTTC.